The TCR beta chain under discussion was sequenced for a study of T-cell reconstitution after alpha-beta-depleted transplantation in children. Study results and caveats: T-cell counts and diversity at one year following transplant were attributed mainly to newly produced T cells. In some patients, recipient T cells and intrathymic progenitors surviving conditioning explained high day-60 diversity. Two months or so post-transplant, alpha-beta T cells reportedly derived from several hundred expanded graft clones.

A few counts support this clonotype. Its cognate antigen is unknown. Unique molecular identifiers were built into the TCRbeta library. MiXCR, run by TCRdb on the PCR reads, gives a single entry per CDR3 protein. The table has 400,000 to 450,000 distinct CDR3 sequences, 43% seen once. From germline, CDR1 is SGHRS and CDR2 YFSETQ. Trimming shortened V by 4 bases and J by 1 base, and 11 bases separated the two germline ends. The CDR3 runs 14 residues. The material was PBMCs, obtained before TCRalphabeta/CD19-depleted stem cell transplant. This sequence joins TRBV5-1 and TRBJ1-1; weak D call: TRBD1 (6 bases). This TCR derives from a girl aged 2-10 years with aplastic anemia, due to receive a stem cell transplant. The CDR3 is CASSQQGENTEAFF. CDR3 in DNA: TGCGCCAGCAGCCAACAGGGTGAGAACACTGAAGCTTTCTTT.